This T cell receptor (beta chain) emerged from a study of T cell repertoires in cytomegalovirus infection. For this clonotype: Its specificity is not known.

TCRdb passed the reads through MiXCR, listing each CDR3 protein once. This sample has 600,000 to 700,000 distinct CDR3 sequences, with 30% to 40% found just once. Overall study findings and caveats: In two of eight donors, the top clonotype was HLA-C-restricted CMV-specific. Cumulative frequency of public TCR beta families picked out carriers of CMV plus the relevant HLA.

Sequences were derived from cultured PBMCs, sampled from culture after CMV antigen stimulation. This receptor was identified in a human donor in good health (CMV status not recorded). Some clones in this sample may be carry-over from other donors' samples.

The CDR3 region is CASSRQGVDTQYF. CDR3 in DNA: TGTGCCAGCAGTCGGCAGGGGGTAGATACGCAGTATTTT. V gene TRBV6-1 combines with J gene TRBJ2-3; 7 bases map to TRBD1. From germline, CDR1 is MNHNS and CDR2 SASEGT. The CDR3 spans 13 residues. J gave up 5 bases and V 5 bases, and 4 bases lay outside the gene matches.